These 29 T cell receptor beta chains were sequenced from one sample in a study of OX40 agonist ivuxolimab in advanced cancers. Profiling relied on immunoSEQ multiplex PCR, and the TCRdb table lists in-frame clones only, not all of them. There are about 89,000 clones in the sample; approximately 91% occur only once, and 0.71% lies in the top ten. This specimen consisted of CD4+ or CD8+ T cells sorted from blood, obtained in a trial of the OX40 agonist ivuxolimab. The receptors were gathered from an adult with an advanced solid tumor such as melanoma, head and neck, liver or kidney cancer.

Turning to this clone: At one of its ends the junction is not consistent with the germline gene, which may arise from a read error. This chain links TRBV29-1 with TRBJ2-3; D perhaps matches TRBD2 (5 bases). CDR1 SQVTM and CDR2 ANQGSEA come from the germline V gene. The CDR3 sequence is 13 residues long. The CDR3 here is CSFDGGGTDTQYF. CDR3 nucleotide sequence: TGCAGCTTTGATGGAGGAGGCACAGATACGCAGTATTTT.

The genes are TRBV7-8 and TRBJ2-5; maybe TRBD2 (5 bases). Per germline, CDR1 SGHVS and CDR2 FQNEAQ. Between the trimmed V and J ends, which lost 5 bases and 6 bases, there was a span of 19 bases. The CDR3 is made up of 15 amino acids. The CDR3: CASSTSGSGIKTQYF. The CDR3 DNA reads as TGTGCCAGCAGCACAAGCGGTAGTGGTATAAAGACCCAGTACTTC.

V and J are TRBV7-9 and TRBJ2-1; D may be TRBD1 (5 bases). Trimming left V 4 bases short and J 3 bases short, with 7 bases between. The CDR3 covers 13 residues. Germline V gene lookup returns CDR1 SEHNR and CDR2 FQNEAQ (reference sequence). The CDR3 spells CASSSQGYNEQFF. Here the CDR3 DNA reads TGTGCCAGCAGCTCCCAGGGCTACAATGAGCAGTTCTTC.

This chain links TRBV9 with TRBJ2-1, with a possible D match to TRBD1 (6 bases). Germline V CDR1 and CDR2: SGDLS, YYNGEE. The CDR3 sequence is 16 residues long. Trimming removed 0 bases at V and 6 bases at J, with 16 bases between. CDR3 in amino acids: CASSVEVRGSLNEQFF. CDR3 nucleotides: TGTGCCAGCAGCGTAGAAGTGAGGGGGAGCCTCAATGAGCAGTTCTTC.

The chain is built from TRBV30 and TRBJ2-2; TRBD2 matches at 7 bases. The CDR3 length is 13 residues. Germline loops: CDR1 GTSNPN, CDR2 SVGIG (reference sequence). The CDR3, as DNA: TGTGGGAGGCGCCGCGGGAGCACCGGGGAGCTGTTTTTT. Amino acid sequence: CGRRRGSTGELFF.

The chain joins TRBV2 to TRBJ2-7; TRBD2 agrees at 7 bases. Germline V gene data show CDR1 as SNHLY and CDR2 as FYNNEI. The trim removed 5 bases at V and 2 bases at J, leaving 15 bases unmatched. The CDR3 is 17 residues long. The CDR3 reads CASSTRERLAVTYEQYF. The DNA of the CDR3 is TGTGCCAGCAGTACCAGGGAGCGGCTAGCGGTAACCTACGAGCAGTACTTC.

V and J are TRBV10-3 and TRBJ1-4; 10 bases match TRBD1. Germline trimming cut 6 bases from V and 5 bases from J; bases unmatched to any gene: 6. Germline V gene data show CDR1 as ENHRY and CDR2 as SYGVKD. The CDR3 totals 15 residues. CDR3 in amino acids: CAIRETGGGNEKLFF. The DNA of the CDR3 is TGTGCCATCAGGGAGACAGGGGGCGGAAATGAAAAACTGTTTTTT.

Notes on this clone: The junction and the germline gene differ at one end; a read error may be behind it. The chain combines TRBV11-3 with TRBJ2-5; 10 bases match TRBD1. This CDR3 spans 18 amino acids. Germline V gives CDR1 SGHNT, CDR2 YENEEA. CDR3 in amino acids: CASSVDRGLNRHQETQYF. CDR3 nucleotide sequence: TGTGCCAGCAGCGTAGACAGGGGGCTCAACCGCCACCAAGAGACCCAGTACTTC.

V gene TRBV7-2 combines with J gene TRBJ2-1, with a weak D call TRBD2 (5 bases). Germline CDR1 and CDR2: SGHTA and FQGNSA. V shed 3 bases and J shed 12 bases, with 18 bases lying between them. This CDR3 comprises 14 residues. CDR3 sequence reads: CASSFHSLVMGQFF. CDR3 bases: TGTGCCAGCAGCTTTCATTCACTAGTCATGGGGCAGTTCTTC.

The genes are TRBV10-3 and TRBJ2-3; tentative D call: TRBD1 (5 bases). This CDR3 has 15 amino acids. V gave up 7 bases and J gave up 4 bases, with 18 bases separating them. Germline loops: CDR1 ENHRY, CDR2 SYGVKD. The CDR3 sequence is CAINRQSESADTQYF. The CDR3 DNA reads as TGTGCCATCAATAGACAGTCGGAGAGTGCAGATACGCAGTATTTT.

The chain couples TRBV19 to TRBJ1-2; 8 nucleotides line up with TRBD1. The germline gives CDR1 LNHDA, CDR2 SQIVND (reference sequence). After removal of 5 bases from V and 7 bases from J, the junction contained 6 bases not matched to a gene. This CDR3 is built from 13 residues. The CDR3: CASSLYRGIGYTF. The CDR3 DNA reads TGTGCCAGTAGTCTCTACAGGGGGATTGGCTACACCTTC.

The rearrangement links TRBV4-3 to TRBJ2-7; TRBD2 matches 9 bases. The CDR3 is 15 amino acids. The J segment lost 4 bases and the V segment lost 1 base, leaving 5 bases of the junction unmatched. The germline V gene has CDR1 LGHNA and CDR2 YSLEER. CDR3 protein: CASSQGASGIYEQYF. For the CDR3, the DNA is TGCGCCAGCAGCCAAGGTGCTAGCGGGATTTACGAGCAGTACTTC.

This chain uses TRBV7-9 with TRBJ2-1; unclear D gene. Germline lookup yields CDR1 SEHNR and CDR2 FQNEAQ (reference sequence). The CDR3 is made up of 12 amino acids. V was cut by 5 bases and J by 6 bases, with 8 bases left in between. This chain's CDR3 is CASSANINEQFF. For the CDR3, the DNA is TGTGCCAGCAGCGCCAACATCAATGAGCAGTTCTTC.

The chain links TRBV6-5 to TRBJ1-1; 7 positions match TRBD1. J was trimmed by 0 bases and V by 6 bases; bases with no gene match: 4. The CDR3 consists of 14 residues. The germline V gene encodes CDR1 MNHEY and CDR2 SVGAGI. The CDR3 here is CASRPGTVNTEAFF. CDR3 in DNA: TGTGCCAGCAGACCCGGGACAGTGAACACTGAAGCTTTCTTT.

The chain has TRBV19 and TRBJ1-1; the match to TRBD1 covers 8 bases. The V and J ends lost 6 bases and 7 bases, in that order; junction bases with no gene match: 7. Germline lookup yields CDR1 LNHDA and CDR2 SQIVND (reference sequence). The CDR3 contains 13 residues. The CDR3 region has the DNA TGTGCCAGTAGAAATCAGGGGGCTATTGAAGCTTTCTTT. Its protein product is CASRNQGAIEAFF.

This CDR3 is CASSSSSRGNTDTQYF. The CDR3 bases are TGCGCCAGCAGCTCGTCGAGCAGGGGGAACACAGATACGCAGTATTTT. This rearrangement joins TRBV5-1 to TRBJ2-3; the match to TRBD1 covers 7 bases. Trimming at V came to 3 bases and at J to 2 bases, leaving 9 bases not matched to a gene. Germline lookup yields CDR1 SGHRS and CDR2 YFSETQ. This CDR3 has 16 amino acids.

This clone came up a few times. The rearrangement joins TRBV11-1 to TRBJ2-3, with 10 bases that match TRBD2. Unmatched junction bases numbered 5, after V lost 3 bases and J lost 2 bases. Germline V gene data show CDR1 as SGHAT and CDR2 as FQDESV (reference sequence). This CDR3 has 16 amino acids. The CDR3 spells CASSFLAGDPTDTQYF. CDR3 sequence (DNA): TGTGCCAGCAGCTTTCTAGCGGGGGACCCCACAGATACGCAGTATTTT.

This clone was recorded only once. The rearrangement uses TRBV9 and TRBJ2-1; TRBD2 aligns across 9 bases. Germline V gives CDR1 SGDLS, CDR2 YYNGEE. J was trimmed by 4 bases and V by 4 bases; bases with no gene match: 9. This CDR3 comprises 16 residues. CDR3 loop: CASSIGTSRGYNEQFF. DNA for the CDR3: TGTGCCAGCAGCATAGGGACTAGCAGGGGGTACAATGAGCAGTTCTTC.

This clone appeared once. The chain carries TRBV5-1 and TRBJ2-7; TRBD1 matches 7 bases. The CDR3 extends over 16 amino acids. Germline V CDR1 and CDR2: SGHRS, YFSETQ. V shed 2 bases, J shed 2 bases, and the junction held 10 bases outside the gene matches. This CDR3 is CASSLITGADAYEQYF. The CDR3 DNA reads TGCGCCAGCAGCTTAATTACAGGGGCCGACGCCTACGAGCAGTACTTC.

The CDR3 region is CAWQGSGNTIYF. CDR3 nucleotide sequence: TGTGCCTGGCAGGGGTCTGGAAACACCATATATTTT. The rearrangement joins TRBV30 to TRBJ1-3; D may be TRBD1 (6 bases). The V end lost 5 bases, the J end lost 1 base, and 6 bases lay between the germline ends. CDR1 GTSNPN and CDR2 SVGIG come from the germline V gene (reference sequence). This CDR3 is built from 12 residues.

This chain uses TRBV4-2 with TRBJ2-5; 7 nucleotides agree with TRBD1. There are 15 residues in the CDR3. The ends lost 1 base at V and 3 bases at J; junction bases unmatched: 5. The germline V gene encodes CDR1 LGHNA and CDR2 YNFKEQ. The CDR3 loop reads CASSQGNQGEETQYF. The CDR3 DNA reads TGTGCCAGCAGCCAAGGTAATCAGGGGGAAGAGACCCAGTACTTC.

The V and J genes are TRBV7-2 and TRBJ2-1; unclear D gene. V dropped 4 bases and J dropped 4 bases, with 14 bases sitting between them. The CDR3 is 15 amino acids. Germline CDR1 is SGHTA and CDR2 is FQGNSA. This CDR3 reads CASSSRPDPYNEQFF. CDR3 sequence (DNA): TGTGCCAGCAGCTCTCGACCAGACCCTTACAATGAGCAGTTCTTC.

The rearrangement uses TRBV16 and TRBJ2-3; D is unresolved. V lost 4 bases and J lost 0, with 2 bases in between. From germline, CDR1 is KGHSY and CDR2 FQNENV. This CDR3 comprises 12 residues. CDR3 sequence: CASSRSTDTQYF. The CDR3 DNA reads TGTGCCAGCAGCCGAAGCACAGATACGCAGTATTTT.

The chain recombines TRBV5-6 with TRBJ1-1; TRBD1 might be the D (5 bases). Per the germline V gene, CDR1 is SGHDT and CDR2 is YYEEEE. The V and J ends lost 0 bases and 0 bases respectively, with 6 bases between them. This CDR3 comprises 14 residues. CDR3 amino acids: CASSLAGMNTEAFF. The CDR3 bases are TGTGCCAGCAGCTTGGCAGGGATGAACACTGAAGCTTTCTTT.

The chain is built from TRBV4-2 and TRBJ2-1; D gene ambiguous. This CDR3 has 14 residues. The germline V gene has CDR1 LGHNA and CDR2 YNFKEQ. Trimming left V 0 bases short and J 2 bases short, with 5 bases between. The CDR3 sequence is CASSQEAPYNEQFF. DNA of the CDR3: TGTGCCAGCAGCCAAGAAGCCCCCTACAATGAGCAGTTCTTC.

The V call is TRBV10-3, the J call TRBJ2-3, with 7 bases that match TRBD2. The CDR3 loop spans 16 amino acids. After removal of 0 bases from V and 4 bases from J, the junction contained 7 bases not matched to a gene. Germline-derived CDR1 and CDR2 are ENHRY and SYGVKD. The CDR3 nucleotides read TGTGCCATCAGTGAGTCTGGCGCGGCGGGGGCAGATACGCAGTATTTT. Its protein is CAISESGAAGADTQYF.

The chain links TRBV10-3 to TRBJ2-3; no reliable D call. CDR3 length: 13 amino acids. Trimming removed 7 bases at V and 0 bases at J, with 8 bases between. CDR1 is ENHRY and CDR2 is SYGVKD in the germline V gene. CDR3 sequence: CAITERSTDTQYF. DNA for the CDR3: TGTGCCATCACCGAAAGAAGCACAGATACGCAGTATTTT.

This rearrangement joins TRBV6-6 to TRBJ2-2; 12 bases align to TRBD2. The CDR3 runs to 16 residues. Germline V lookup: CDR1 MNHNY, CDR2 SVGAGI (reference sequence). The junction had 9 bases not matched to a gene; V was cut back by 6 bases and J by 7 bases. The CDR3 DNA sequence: TGTGCCAGCAGCTGGGGACTAGCGGGCCCCGGCGGGGAGCTGTTTTTT. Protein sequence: CASSWGLAGPGGELFF.

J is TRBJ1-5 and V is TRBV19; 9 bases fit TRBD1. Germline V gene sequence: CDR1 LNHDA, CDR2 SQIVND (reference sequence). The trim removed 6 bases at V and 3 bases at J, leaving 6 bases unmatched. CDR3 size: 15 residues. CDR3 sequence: CASSTGQGLNQPQHF. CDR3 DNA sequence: TGTGCCAGTAGCACGGGACAGGGCCTCAATCAGCCCCAGCATTTT.